The source of this TCR beta chain is a study of shared clonotypes between healthy human individuals. For sorted subsets, roughly 210 ng DNA per replicate equaled 30,000 or so T cell genomes. Method: immunoSEQ multiplex PCR; TCRdb's copy keeps in-frame clones and lacks some. The sample includes 2 million to 2.5 million clones, approximately 95% of them seen just once. V shed 7 bases, J shed 3 bases, and the junction held 8 bases outside the gene matches. In germline, CDR1 is MNHEY, CDR2 SMNVEV (reference sequence). This CDR3 region has 15 residues. Overall study results and limits: Memory subsets had estimated richness that was generally smaller than that of naive subsets.

As regards this clone: No antigen is known for it.

Donors, healthy HIV-negative adults, lacked recent acute infections or vaccinations. This rearrangement joins TRBV27 to TRBJ2-7; TRBD2 agrees at 11 bases. Sequencing was done on a sample of naive CD4+ T cells sorted from blood. Documented subset: CD45RA+ positively selected. This sequence was found in a man aged 18 to 29 in good health. The CDR3 loop is CASTPTSGAVYEQYF. The CDR3 DNA is TGTGCCAGCACTCCGACTAGCGGGGCTGTCTACGAGCAGTACTTC.